The next 6 T cell receptor beta chains were all read from a single sample in a study of T cell repertoires in cytomegalovirus infection. One entry per CDR3 protein results from TCRdb running MiXCR on the reads. In the table there are around 530,000 distinct CDR3 sequences, roughly 29% of which are singletons. The sample taken for sequencing was PBMCs. The receptors originated from a human donor in good health (CMV status not recorded). Some clones in this sample may be carry-over from other donors' samples.

The chain links TRBV6-1 to TRBJ2-1; 7 positions agree with TRBD1. The CDR3 extends over 16 amino acids. CDR1 and CDR2 from the germline V gene are MNHNS and SASEGT. V shed 5 bases, J shed 2 bases, and the junction held 9 bases outside the gene matches. The CDR3 is CASSSRQGPTYNEQFF. As DNA, the CDR3 is TGTGCCAGCAGTAGCCGACAGGGCCCCACCTACAATGAGCAGTTCTTC.

This clonotype was observed a handful of times. V usage is TRBV7-2 and J usage is TRBJ2-1; D perhaps matches TRBD2 (6 bases). The CDR3 sequence is 15 residues long. Deletions cut 5 bases from V and 6 bases from J, with 17 bases between. CDR1 is SGHTA and CDR2 is FQGNSA in the germline V gene. In nucleotides, the CDR3 is TGTGCCAGCAGCATAGATATATGGGACTCCAATGAGCAGTTCTTC. This encodes CASSIDIWDSNEQFF.

The chain uses TRBV5-6 and TRBJ2-7, with D tentatively TRBD1 (5 bases). The germline V and J ends were trimmed by 5 bases and 1 base, with 10 bases remaining between them. This CDR3 spans 13 amino acids. Germline V gene data show CDR1 as SGHDT and CDR2 as YYEEEE. CDR3 protein: CASRSQGSYEQYV. DNA for the CDR3: TGTGCCAGCAGATCTCAGGGTTCCTACGAGCAGTACGTC.

This clonotype was detected only a few times. DNA of the CDR3: TGTGCCAGCCTTGGACTAGCGGACAATGAGCAGTTCTTC. Translated: CASLGLADNEQFF. The J gene is TRBJ2-1, the V gene TRBV12-3 or TRBV12-4, with TRBD2 matching 10 bases. The CDR3 has 13 amino acids. V lost 8 bases, J lost 5 bases, and 3 bases stayed unmatched.

The rearrangement joins TRBV20-1 to TRBJ2-1, with 10 bases that match TRBD2. The germline V gene encodes CDR1 DFQATT and CDR2 SNEGSKA (reference sequence). The CDR3 spans 17 residues. The V segment lost 1 base and the J segment 2 bases; nucleotides outside the gene matches: 8. CDR3 region: CSARGLAGEVAYNEQFF. Written as DNA, the CDR3 is TGCAGTGCTAGAGGTCTAGCGGGAGAGGTGGCCTACAATGAGCAGTTCTTC.

The V call is TRBV12-3 or TRBV12-4, the J call TRBJ2-3, with 7 bases identical to TRBD2. V was pared by 7 bases and J by 3 bases, with 7 bases of the junction left unmatched. There are 14 residues in the CDR3. DNA of the CDR3: TGTGCCAGCACCGCAGGGCGGGAGACAGATACGCAGTATTTT. Translation: CASTAGRETDTQYF.